The 2 T cell receptor beta chains listed next were all sequenced from one sample in a study of blood T cell repertoires in COVID-19. Sequencing used immunoSEQ multiplex PCR; TCRdb keeps in-frame clones, though not all of them. Of fewer than 80,000 clones in the sample, roughly four fifths were seen once. Source material: peripheral blood. The receptors here all came from a middle-aged man with COVID-19, enrolled during active disease.

J is TRBJ1-2 and V is TRBV7-9, with TRBD1 as a possible D gene (6 bases). The CDR3 totals 18 residues. The ends were cut back, 3 bases at V and 5 bases at J, with 25 bases in the middle. CDR1 is SEHNR and CDR2 is FQNEAQ in the germline V gene (reference sequence). CDR3 sequence reads: CASSFYQALAGGWYGYTF. In DNA form, the CDR3 reads TGTGCCAGCAGCTTCTACCAAGCTCTGGCGGGGGGCTGGTATGGCTACACCTTC.

The CDR3 region is CASSRGFGETQYF. In DNA, the CDR3 is TGTGCCAGCAGCCGGGGTTTCGGTGAGACCCAGTACTTC. The chain combines TRBV7-9 with TRBJ2-5, with D maybe TRBD2 (5 bases). V was trimmed by 5 bases and J by 5 bases, leaving 12 bases between them. The length of the CDR3 is 13 residues. The V gene's germline CDR1 is SEHNR and CDR2 FQNEAQ (reference sequence).